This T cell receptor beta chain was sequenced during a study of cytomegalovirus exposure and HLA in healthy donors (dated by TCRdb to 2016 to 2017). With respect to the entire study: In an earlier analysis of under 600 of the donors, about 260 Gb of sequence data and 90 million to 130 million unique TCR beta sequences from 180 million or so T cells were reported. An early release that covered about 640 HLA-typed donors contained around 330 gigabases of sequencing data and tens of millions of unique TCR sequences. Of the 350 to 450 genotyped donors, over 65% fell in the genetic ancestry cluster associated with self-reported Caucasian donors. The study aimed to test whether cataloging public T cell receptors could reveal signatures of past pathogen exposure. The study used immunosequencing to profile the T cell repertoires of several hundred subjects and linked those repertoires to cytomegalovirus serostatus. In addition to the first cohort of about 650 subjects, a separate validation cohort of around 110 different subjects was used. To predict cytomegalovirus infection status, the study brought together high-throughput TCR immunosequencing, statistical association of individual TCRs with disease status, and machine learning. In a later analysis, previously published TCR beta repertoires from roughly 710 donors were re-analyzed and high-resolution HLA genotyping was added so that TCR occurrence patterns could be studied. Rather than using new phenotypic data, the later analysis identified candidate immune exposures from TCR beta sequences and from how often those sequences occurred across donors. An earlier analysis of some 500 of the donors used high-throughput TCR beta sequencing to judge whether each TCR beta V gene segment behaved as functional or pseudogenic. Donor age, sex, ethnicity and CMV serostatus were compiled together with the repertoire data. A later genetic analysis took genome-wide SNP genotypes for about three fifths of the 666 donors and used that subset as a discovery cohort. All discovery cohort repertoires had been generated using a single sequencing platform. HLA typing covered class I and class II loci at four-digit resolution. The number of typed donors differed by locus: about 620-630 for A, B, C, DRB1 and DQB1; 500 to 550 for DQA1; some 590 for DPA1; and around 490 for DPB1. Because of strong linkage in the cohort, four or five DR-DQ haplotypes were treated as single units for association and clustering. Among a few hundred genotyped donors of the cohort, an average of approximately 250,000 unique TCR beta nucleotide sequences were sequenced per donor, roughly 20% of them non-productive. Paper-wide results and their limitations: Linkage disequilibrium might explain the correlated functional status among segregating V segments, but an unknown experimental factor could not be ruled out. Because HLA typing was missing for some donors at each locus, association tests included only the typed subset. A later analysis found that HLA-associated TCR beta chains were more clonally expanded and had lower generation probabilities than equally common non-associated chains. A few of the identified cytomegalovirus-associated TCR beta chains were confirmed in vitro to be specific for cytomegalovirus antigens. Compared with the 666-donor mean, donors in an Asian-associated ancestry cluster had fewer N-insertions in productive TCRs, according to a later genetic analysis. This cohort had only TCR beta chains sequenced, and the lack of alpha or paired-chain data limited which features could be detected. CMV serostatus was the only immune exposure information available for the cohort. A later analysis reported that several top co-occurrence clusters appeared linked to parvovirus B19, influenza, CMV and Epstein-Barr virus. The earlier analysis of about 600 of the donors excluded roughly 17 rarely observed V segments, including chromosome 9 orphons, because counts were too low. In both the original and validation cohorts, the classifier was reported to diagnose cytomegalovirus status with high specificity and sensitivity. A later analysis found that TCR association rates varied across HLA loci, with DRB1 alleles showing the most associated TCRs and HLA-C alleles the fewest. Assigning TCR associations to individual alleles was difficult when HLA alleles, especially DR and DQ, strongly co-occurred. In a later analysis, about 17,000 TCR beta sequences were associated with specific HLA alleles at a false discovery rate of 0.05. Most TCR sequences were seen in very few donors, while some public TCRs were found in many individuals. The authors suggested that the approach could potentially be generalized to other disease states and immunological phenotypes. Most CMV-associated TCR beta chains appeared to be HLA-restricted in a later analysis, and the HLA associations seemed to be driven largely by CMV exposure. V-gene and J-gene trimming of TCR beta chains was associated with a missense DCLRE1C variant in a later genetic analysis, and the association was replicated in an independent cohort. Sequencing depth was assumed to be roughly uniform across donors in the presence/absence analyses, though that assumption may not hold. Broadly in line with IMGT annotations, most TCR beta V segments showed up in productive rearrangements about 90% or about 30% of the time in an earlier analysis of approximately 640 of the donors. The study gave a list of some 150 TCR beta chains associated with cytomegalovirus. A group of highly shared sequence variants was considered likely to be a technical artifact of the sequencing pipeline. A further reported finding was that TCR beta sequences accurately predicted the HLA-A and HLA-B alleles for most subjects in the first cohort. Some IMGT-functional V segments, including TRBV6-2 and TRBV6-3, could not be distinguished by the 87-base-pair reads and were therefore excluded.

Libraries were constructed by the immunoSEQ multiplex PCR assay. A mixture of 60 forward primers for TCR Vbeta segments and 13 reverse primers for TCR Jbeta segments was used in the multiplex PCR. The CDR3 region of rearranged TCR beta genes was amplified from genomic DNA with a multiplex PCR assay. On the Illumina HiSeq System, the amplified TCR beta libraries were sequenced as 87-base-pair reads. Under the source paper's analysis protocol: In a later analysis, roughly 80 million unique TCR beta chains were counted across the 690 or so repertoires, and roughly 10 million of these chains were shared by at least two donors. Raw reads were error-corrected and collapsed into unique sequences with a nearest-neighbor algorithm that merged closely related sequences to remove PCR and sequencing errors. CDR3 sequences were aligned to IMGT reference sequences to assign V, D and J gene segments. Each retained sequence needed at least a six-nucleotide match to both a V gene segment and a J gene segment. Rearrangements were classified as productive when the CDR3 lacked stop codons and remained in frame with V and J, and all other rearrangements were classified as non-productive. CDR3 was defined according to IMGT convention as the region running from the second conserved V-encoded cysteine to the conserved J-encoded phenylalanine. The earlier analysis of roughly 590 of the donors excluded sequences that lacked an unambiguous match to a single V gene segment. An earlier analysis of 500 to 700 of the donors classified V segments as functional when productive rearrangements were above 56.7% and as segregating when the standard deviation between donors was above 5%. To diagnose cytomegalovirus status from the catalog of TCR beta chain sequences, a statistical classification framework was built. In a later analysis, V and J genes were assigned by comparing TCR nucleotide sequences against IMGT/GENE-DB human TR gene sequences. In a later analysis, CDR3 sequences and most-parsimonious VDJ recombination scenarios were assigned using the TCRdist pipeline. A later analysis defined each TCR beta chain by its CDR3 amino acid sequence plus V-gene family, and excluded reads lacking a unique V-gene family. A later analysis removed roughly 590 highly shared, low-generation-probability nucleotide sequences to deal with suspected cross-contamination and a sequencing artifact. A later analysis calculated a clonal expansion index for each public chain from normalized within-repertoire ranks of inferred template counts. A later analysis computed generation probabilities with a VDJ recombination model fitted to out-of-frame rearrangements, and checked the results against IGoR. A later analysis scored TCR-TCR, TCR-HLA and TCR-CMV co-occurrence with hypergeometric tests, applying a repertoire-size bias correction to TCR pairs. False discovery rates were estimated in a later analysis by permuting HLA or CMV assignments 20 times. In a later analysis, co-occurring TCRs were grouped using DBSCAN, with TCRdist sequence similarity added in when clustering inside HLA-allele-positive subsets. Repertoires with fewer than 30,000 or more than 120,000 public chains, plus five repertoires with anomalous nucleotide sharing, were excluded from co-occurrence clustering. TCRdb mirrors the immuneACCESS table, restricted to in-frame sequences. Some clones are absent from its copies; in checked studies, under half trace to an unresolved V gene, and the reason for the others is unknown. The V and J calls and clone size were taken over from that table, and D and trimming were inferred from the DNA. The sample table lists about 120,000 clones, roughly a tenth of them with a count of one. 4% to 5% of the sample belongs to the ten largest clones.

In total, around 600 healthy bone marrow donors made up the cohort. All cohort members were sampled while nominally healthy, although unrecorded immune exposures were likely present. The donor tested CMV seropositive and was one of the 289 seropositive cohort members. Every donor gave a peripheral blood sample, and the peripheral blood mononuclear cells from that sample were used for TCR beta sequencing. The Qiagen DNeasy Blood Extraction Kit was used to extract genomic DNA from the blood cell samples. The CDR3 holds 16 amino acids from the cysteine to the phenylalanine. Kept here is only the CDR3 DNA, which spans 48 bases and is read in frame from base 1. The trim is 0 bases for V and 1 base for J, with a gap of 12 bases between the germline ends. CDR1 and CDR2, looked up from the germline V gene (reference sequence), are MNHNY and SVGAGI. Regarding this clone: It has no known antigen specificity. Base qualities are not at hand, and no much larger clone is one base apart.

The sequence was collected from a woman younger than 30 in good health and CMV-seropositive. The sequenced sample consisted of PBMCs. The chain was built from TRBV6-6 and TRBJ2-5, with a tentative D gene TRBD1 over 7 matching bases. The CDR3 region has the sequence CASSYSWQGGQETQYF. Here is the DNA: TGTGCCAGCAGTTACTCGTGGCAGGGGGGCCAAGAGACCCAGTACTTC.